This T cell receptor (beta chain) was obtained from a study of shared clonotypes between healthy human individuals. The study, taken as a whole, reports: Rarefaction curves obtained for sorted subsets showed sequencing incomplete despite large depth.

Naive CD8 populations comprised CD45RO-negative cells positively selected for CCR7, excluding terminally differentiated effector memory CD45RA+ cells. The junction had 9 bases not matched to a gene; V was cut back by 3 bases and J by 2 bases. The CDR3 has 17 amino acids. Germline CDR1 reads SGDLS; CDR2 reads YYNGEE. In the original processing: ImmunoSEQ gave junction-only sequences without quality scores, so filtering differed. Only in-frame clones appear in the TCRdb table, and some are missing; sequencing was by immunoSEQ multiplex PCR. The DNA was the basis for D and trimming; V, J and clone size are from that table. This table has roughly 2.1 million clones, under 95% appearing once. As to this clone: What it binds is not known.

The sequenced sample was naive CD8+ T cells from PBMCs. The sequence was obtained from a man younger than 30 in good health. Some clones in this sample may be carry-over from other donors' samples. The rearrangement uses TRBV9 and TRBJ2-3; 10 nucleotides match TRBD2. The CDR3 DNA follows: TGTGCCAGCAGCGCTGGAAGGACTAGCGGATACACAGATACGCAGTATTTT. Protein: CASSAGRTSGYTDTQYF.